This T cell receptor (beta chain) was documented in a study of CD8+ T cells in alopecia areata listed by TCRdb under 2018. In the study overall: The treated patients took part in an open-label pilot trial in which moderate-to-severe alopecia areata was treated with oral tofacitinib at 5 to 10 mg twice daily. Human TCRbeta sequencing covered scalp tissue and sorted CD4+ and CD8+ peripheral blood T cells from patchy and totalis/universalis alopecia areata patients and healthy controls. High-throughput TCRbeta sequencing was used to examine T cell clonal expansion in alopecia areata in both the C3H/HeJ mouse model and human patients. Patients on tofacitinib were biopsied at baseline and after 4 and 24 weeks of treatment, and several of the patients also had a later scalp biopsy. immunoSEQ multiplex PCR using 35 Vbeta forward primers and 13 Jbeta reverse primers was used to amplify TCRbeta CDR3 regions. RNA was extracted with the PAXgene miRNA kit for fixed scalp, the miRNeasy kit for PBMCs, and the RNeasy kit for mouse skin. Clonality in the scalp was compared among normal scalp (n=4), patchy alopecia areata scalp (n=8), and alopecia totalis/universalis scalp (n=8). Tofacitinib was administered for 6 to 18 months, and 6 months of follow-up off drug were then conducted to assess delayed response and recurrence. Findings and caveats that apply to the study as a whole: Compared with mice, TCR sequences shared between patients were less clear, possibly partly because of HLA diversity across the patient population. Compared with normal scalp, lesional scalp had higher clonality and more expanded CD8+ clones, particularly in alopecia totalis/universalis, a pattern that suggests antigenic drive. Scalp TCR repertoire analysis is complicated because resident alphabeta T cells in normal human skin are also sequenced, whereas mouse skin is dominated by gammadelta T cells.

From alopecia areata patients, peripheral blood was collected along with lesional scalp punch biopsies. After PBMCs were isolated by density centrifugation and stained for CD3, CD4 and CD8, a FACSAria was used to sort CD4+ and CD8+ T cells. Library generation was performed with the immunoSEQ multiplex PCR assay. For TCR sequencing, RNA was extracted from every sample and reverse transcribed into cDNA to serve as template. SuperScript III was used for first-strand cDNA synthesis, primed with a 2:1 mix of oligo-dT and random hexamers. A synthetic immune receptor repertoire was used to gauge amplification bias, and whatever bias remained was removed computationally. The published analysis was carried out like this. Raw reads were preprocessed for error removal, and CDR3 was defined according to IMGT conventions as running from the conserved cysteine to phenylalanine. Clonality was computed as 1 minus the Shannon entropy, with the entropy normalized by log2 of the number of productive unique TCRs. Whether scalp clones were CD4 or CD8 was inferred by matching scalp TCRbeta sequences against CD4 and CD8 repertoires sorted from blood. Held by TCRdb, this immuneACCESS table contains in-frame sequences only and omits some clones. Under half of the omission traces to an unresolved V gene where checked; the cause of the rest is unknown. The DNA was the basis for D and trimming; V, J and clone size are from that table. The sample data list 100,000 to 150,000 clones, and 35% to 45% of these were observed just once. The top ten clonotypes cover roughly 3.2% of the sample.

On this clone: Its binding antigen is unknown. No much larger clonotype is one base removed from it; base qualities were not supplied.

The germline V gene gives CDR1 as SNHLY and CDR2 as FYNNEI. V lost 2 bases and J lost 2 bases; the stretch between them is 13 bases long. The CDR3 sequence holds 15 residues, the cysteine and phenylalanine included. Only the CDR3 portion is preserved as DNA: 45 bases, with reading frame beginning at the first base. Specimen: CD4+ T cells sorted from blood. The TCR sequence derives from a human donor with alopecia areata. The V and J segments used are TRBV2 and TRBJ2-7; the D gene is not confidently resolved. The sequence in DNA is TGTGCCAGCAGTGAAAGTTTATATTCCGCCTACGAGCAGTACTTC. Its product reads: CASSESLYSAYEQYF.